This T cell receptor beta chain was found in a study of control samples from healthy donors and cancer patients. Per the germline V gene, CDR1 is LGHNA and CDR2 is YSLEER. V lost 4 bases to trimming and J lost 4 bases; unmatched junction nucleotides: 6. This CDR3 is built from 15 residues. Generated by immunoSEQ multiplex PCR, the TCRdb table keeps only in-frame clones and is missing some. This sample has tens of thousands of clones, with approximately 80% found just once. This sequence originates from a man in his fifties in good health. Sequenced input: blood. This chain joins TRBV4-3 and TRBJ2-7, with TRBD2 matching 11 bases. The CDR3 region is CASSLELAGEYEQYF. For the CDR3, the DNA is TGCGCCAGCAGCCTGGAACTAGCGGGAGAGTACGAGCAGTACTTC.